This entry concerns a single T cell receptor (beta chain). Its target is unknown. The identical CDR3 is also encoded by other nucleotide sequences in the sample. Looked up from germline, CDR1 is LNHDA and CDR2 is SQIVND (reference sequence). V was clipped by 4 bases and J by 1 base; unmatched bases: 2. This CDR3 comprises 15 residues. Using immunoSEQ multiplex PCR, the repertoire was profiled, and TCRdb retains in-frame clones only, with some absent. The data show about 340,000 clones, over 90% seen once. Time point defined: blood from clinic visit 5 months post-surgery; TSC patient then seizure free. Sequencing was limited to surgery cases with top T cell transcript signatures in brain tissue. At least one anti-epileptic drug was given before surgery. The entry originates in a study of brain T cells in children with intractable seizures. Study results and limitations: Viral specificity was inferred only from CDR3 similarity; HCMV serostatus was unknown.

The sequencing used peripheral blood, collected less than 6 months after surgery. This TCR was recovered from a boy younger than two with tuberous sclerosis and intractable seizures. This chain uses TRBV19 with TRBJ2-3, with 10 nucleotides matching TRBD2. In DNA form, the CDR3 reads TGTGCCAGTAGTAAAACTAGCGGGGGCACAGATACGCAGTATTTT. Encoded protein: CASSKTSGGTDTQYF.